The present T cell receptor (beta chain) was sequenced within a study of blood T cell repertoires in COVID-19. The assay was immunoSEQ multiplex PCR, and TCRdb's table has in-frame clones only and misses some. There are about 220,000 clones in the sample; 84% occur only once, and about 20% lies in the top ten. Germline CDR1 MDHEN, CDR2 SYDVKM. V lost 7 bases, J lost 0 bases, and 9 bases lay in between. The CDR3 is 13 amino acids. The chain recombines TRBV28 with TRBJ1-1; possible D gene TRBD1, 6 bases. The sequence came from a man younger than 45 with active or convalescent COVID-19. The sequenced sample was peripheral blood. The CDR3 loop reads CASIRDMNTEAFF. In nucleotides, the CDR3 is TGTGCCAGCATTAGGGACATGAACACTGAAGCTTTCTTT.